This T cell receptor beta chain was captured by sequencing in a study of molecular identifiers for immune sequencing clone quantification. Looked up from germline, CDR1 is MGHRA and CDR2 is YSYEKL. V lost 1 base, J lost 0 bases, and 10 bases lay in between. CDR3 length: 15 residues. Whole-study results and caveats: Barcodes shared by identical TCR molecules could lead to underestimated sizes of highly expanded clones. In naive cells, clones above 20 RNA copies held under 1% of molecules, whereas in effector cells they held over 99%.

Using 10%, 30% or 50% RNA, naive CD8 libraries were derived from about 20,000 to 1,000,000 sorted cells. TCRdb called the PCR reads again in MiXCR, with one record for every CDR3 protein. The table records over 600,000 distinct CDR3 sequences, 20% of them present only once. This clonotype came up many times. Its specificity is unknown. The chain has TRBV4-1 and TRBJ2-7; the D is unclear. Material: naive CD8+ T cells from blood, with Jurkat cell RNA spiked in. The subset was: FACS-sorted CD8+CD4-CCR7+CD45RA+ naive T cells. This receptor was taken from a human donor in good health. Some libraries in this study had Jurkat cell RNA spiked in. The DNA of the CDR3 is TGCGCCAGCAGCCAAGCCCTCTTAAGCTCCTACGAGCAGTACTTC. It encodes CASSQALLSSYEQYF.